This T cell receptor beta chain was sequenced in a study of identical twins. Study results and caveats: Excess sharing by twins proved weaker in beta out-of-frame sequences.

This clonotype has a count of ten or more. Its target is unknown. The CDR3 consists of 14 residues. Germline CDR1 reads KGHDR; CDR2 reads SFDVKD. With 10 bases clipped from V and 2 bases from J, the junction kept 6 bases outside the gene matches. MiXCR, applied by TCRdb to the 5' RACE reads, yields one record per CDR3 protein. The repertoire has 690,000 or so distinct CDR3 sequences, 5.5% to 6.5% of them found once; the top ten carry around 1.9%. Material: naive T cells sorted from blood. This sequence was found in a man aged 18 to 29 in good health. This chain links TRBV24-1 with TRBJ2-1; TRBD1 aligns across 8 bases. This CDR3 is CATGETGAYNEQFF. The CDR3, as DNA: TGTGCCACAGGGGAGACAGGGGCCTACAATGAGCAGTTCTTC.